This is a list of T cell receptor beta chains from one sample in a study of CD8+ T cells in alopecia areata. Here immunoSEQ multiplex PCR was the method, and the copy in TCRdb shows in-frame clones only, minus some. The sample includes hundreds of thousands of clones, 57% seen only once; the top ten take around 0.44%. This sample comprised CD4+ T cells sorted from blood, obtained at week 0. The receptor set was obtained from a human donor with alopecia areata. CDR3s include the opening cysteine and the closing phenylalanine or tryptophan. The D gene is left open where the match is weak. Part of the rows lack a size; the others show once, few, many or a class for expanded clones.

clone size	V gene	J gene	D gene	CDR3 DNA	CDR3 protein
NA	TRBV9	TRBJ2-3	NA	TGTGCCAGCAGCGGCTCTAGCTGGGCAGATACGCAGTATTTT	CASSGSSWADTQYF
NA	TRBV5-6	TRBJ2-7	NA	TGTGCCAGCAGCTTGCCACCTACCTACGAGCAGTACTTC	CASSLPPTYEQYF
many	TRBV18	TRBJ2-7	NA	TGTGCCAGCTCACCAGGAGCAGGGGACTCCTACGAGCAGTACTTC	CASSPGAGDSYEQYF
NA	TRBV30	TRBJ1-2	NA	TGTGCCTGGAGTAACCAGGCTGCTGGCTACACCTTC	CAWSNQAAGYTF
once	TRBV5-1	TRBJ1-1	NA	TGCGCCAGCAGCTTGGCGGATAGTACTGAAGCTTTCTTT	CASSLADSTEAFF
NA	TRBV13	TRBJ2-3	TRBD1	TGTGCCAGCAGCTTAGGGACCTCCGGGACAGGGATCACAGATACGCAGTATTTT	CASSLGTSGTGITDTQYF
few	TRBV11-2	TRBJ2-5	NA	TGTGCCAGCAGCCCCCAGGGAGGGGGGAAGACCCAGTACTTC	CASSPQGGGKTQYF
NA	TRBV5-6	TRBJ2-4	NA	TGTGCCAGCAGCTGGGACTGGACTACACAAAACATTCAGTACTTC	CASSWDWTTQNIQYF
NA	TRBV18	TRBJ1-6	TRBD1	TGTGCCAGCTCAGCCGACAGGGGTGCACCCCTCCACTTT	CASSADRGAPLHF
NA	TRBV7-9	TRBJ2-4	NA	TGTGCCAGCAGCCCTAGGGACTCCAACCCCGTAGCCAAAAACATTCAGTACTTC	CASSPRDSNPVAKNIQYF
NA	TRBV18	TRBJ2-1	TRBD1	TGTGCCAGCTCATCCCGGGACAGGGTACAGTTCTTC	CASSSRDRVQFF
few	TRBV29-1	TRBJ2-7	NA	TGCAGCGTTAAAACCCGATCCGTGGGATACGAGCAGTACTTC	CSVKTRSVGYEQYF
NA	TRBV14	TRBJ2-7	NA	TGTGCCAGCAGCCAAGTCCACAGGGCGGAGGAGCAGTACTTC	CASSQVHRAEEQYF
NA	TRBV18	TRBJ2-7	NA	TGTGCCAGCTCACCTGCCCCGGGCACCTACGAGCAGTACTTC	CASSPAPGTYEQYF
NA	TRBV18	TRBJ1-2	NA	TGTGCCAGCTCACCACCGGTGAGAACAGACTATGGCTACACCTTC	CASSPPVRTDYGYTF
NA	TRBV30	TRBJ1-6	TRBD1	TGTGCCTGGAGTGTACAGGGGACGGTAACTTATAATTCACCCCTCCACTTT	CAWSVQGTVTYNSPLHF
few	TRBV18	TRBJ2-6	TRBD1	TGTGCCAGCTCACCCTTCGGACAGGGCCGAGGAGGGGCCAACGTCCTGACTTTC	CASSPFGQGRGGANVLTF
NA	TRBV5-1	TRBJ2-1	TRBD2	TGCGCCAGCAAGCGGGAGGTTTACAATGAGCAGTTCTTC	CASKREVYNEQFF
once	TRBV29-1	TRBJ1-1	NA	TGCAGCGTTGGACTGCGACTGATTGGTTCTGAAGCTTTCTTT	CSVGLRLIGSEAFF
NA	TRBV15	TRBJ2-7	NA	TGTGCCACCAGCAGAGGGGAATACGAGCAGTACTTC	CATSRGEYEQYF
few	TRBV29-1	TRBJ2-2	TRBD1	TGCAGCATCGGGACAGGGGGAACCGGGGAGCTGTTTTTT	CSIGTGGTGELFF
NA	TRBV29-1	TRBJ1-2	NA	TGCAGCGTCGCCCAAACAGGGATCGGCTACACCTTC	CSVAQTGIGYTF
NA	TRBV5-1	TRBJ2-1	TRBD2	TGCGCCAGCAGCCCCGGGACTAGCGGGAGGAAGGTCGATGAGCAGTTCTTC	CASSPGTSGRKVDEQFF
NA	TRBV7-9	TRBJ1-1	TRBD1	TGTGCCAGCGAGACAGGGGGAGCGGAAGCTTTCTTT	CASETGGAEAFF
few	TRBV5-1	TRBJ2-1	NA	TGCGCCAGCAGCCTGGTTCTGAATGAGCAGTTCTTC	CASSLVLNEQFF
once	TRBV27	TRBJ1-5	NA	TGTGCCAGCAGTTCCGGTTACAATCAGCCCCAGCATTTT	CASSSGYNQPQHF
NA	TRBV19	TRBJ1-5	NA	TGTGCCAGTACCTCGTGGGCATACAATCAGCCCCAGCATTTT	CASTSWAYNQPQHF
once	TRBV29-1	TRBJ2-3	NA	TGCAGCGTCAATGGACGGCTTAGCACAGATACGCAGTATTTT	CSVNGRLSTDTQYF
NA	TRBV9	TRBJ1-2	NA	TGTGCCAGCAGCGTAGACGGGGCGGTCTTCTATGGCTACACCTTC	CASSVDGAVFYGYTF
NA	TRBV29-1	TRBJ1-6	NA	TGCAGACGATCCTATAATTCACCCCTCCACTTT	CRRSYNSPLHF
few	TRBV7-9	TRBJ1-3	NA	TGTGCCAGCAGCTTCCGGTCCTCTGGAAACACCATATATTTT	CASSFRSSGNTIYF
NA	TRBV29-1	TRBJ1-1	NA	TGCAGCGGGATGACAGGGAACACTGAAGCTTTCTTT	CSGMTGNTEAFF
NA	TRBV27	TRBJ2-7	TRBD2	TGTGCCAGCAGTCTCCTCCCTAGCGGGAACCACGAGCAGTACTTC	CASSLLPSGNHEQYF
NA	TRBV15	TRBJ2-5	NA	TGTGCCACCAGCAGAGAGAAAGAGACCCAGTACTTC	CATSREKETQYF
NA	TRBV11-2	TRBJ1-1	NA	TGTGCCAGCAGCACAAACCGACAGGAAGCTTTCTTT	CASSTNRQEAFF
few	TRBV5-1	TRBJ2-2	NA	TGCGCCAGCAGCTTATGGGGTACCGGGGAGCTGTTTTTT	CASSLWGTGELFF
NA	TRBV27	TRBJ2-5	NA	TGTGCCAGCAAGCCCAACGTTGGGGAGACCCAGTACTTC	CASKPNVGETQYF
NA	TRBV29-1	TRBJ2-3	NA	TGCAGCGTTCTTATTTTGGTCCCAAGCACAGATACGCAGTATTTT	CSVLILVPSTDTQYF
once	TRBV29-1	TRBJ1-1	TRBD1	TGCAGCGTTCGAGGGGGCATTGCGAACACTGAAGCTTTCTTT	CSVRGGIANTEAFF
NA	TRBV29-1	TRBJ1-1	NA	TGCAGCGTCGGTACTTCCGGGACACCGAACACTGAAGCTTTCTTT	CSVGTSGTPNTEAFF
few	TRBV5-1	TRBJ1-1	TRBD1	TGCGCCAGCTGCAGGGGGGAGGACACTGAAGCTTTCTTT	CASCRGEDTEAFF
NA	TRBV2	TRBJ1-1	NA	TGTGCCAGCAGTGACGTTCAGGGTCTCCACATGAACACTGAAGCTTTCTTT	CASSDVQGLHMNTEAFF
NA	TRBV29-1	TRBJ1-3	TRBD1	TGCAGCGCCCGACAGGGGGCAGGAAACACCATATATTTT	CSARQGAGNTIYF
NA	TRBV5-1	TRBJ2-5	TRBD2	TGCGCCAGCAGTCGAGCGGGAATCGTCCAAGAGACCCAGTACTTC	CASSRAGIVQETQYF
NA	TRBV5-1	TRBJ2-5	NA	TGCGCCAGCAGCTTGTTTACTAGCAGTGAGACCCAGTACTTC	CASSLFTSSETQYF
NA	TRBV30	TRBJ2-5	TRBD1	TGTGCCCGACAGGGGGCGGGAGAGACCCAGTACTTC	CARQGAGETQYF
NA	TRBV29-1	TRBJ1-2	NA	TGCAGCGTTGGCCGGGGAGCCTATGGCTACACCTTC	CSVGRGAYGYTF